This T cell receptor (beta chain) is drawn from a study of T cell repertoires in cytomegalovirus infection. Study-level background: CMV infection together with matching HLA type was indicated by public TCR beta signatures.

Study observations and caveats: The study identified carriers of CMV plus the relevant HLA from cumulative public TCR beta family frequency.

TCRdb independently ran MiXCR on the reads; one entry per CDR3 protein. The sample includes hundreds of thousands of distinct CDR3 sequences, around a third seen only once; the top ten take over 15%. This clonotype was picked up many times. The antigen is undetermined. Germline loops: CDR1 SGHTA, CDR2 FQGNSA. Trimming took 0 bases from V and 10 from J, leaving 18 bases between them. CDR3 length: 15 amino acids. The rearrangement uses TRBV7-2 and TRBJ1-1; possible D gene TRBD1, 6 bases. Source: cultured PBMCs, taken from culture after CMV antigen stimulation. The TCR originated in a human donor in good health (CMV status not recorded). Some clones in this sample may be carry-over from other donors' samples. In nucleotides, the CDR3 is TGTGCCAGCAGCTTAGCGGGGACAATCCTGGGCCGAGCTTTCTTT. Translated, it gives CASSLAGTILGRAFF. The variable domain in full, completed from reference TRBV7-2 and TRBJ1-1, reads GAGVSQSPSNKVTEKGKDVELRCDPISGHTALYWYRQSLGQGLEFLIYFQGNSAPDKSGLPSDRFSAERTGGSVSTLTIQRTQQEDSAVYLCASSLAGTILGRAFFGQGTRLTVV.